The present TCR beta chain was sequenced within a study of siplizumab effects on memory and regulatory T cells. Study outcomes and limitations: Significantly reduced by siplizumab was the cumulative frequency of alloreactive sequences, namely those traceable to unstimulated CD4+ memory cells. Many proliferating CD4+ or CD8+ clones remained unclassified. Roughly 75-96% of them could not be assigned either a naive or a memory phenotype. Proliferating Tregs taken from siplizumab cultures were not shown to have a confirmed suppressive function.

TCRdb keeps only in-frame clones here, not all; method: immunoSEQ multiplex PCR. This sample has 100,000 or so clones; approximately 94% occur once, and the top ten carry over 0.55%. CDR3 length equals 16 residues. With V trimmed by 4 bases and J by 6 bases, 10 bases remained unmatched. Germline V gene sequence: CDR1 MGHRA, CDR2 YSYEKL. Comments on this clone: The antigen is undetermined.

The receptor comes from a human donor in good health. This chain uses TRBV4-1 with TRBJ2-2; 8 nucleotides agree with TRBD2. Sequencing used Tregs sorted from blood. The CDR3 bases are TGCGCCAGCAGCCCATCGGGGGGGGGCGCCGCCGGGGAGCTGTTTTTT. Protein: CASSPSGGGAAGELFF.